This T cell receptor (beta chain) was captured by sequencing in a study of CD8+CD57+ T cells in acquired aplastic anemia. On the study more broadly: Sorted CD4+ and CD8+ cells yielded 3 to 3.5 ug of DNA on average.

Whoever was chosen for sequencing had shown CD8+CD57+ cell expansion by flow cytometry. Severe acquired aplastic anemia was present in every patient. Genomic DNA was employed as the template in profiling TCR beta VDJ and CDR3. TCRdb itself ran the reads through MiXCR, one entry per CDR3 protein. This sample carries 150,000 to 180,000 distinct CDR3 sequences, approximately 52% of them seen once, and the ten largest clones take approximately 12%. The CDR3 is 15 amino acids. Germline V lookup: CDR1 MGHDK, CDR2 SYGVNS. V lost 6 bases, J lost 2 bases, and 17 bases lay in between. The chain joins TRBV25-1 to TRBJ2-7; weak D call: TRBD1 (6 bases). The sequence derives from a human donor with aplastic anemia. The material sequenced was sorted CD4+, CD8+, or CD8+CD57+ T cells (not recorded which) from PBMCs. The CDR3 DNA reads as TGTGCCAGCAGACGAACCCGGGACACAACCTACGAGCAGTACTTC. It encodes CASRRTRDTTYEQYF.